The 19 T cell receptor beta chains below all came from one sample that was sequenced in a study of cytomegalovirus exposure and HLA in healthy donors. Primers included in the PCR were 60 Vbeta and 13 Jbeta primers. Clones were sequenced by immunoSEQ multiplex PCR, and TCRdb holds only the in-frame ones, with some missing. The data include 75,000 to 85,000 clones; the top ten clones carry about 0.61%. The specimen was PBMCs. Source of these receptors: a man aged 50-60 years in good health and CMV-seronegative.

V gene TRBV9 combines with J gene TRBJ2-1, with TRBD1 as a possible D gene (6 bases). CDR3 length equals 14 residues. The germline V gene encodes CDR1 SGDLS and CDR2 YYNGEE. V was pared by 3 bases and J by 4 bases, with 11 bases between. This chain's CDR3 is CASSAIQGYNEQFF. The CDR3 DNA reads TGTGCCAGCAGCGCTATACAGGGTTACAATGAGCAGTTCTTC.

This sequence joins TRBV4-2 and TRBJ1-3; the D is unclear. The ends were cut back, 1 base at V and 0 bases at J, with 10 bases in the middle. The CDR3 consists of 16 residues. The germline V gene encodes CDR1 LGHNA and CDR2 YNFKEQ. CDR3 coding DNA: TGTGCCAGCAGCCAAGTTTCGGGGAACTCTGGAAACACCATATATTTT. Translated, it gives CASSQVSGNSGNTIYF.

The genes are TRBV7-3 and TRBJ2-7; 9 bases are a match to TRBD2. V shed 5 bases and J 3 bases; nucleotides not matched to a gene: 8. Germline lookup yields CDR1 SGHTA and CDR2 FQGTGA. The CDR3 extends over 15 amino acids. CDR3 residues: CASSRGGGPGYEQYF. The CDR3 nucleotides read TGTGCCAGCAGCCGCGGGGGGGGCCCTGGCTACGAGCAGTACTTC.

The gene calls are TRBV11-2 and TRBJ2-2; D not certain. V was pared by 8 bases and J by 2 bases, with 6 bases between. Germline V gives CDR1 SGHAT, CDR2 FQNNGV. The CDR3 has 12 amino acids. CDR3 DNA: TGTGCCAGCGGCCGTAACACCGGGGAGCTGTTTTTT. Protein product: CASGRNTGELFF.

V usage is TRBV5-4 and J usage is TRBJ2-1; 10 bases match TRBD2. Germline trimming cut 4 bases from V and 2 bases from J; bases unmatched to any gene: 6. The CDR3 has 16 amino acids. The germline V gene encodes CDR1 SGHNT and CDR2 YYREEE (reference sequence). CDR3 residues: CASSPQRGGTYNEQFF. In nucleotides, the CDR3 is TGTGCCAGCAGCCCCCAGCGGGGGGGAACCTACAATGAGCAGTTCTTC.

The chain links TRBV7-9 to TRBJ2-5; 9 nucleotides align to TRBD1. The V and J ends lost 5 bases and 7 bases, in that order; junction bases with no gene match: 5. Germline CDR1 is SEHNR and CDR2 is FQNEAQ (reference sequence). This CDR3 spans 13 amino acids. The CDR3 nucleotides are TGTGCCAGCAGCCAACAGGGGGCCGGGACCCAGTACTTC. Residues: CASSQQGAGTQYF. Variable domain in full (rest from reference TRBV7-9 and TRBJ2-5): DTGVSQNPRHKITKRGQNVTFRCDPISEHNRLYWYRQTLGQGPEFLTYFQNEAQLEKSRLLSDRFSAERPKGSFSTLEIQRTEQGDSAMYLCASSQQGAGTQYFGPGTRLLVL.

The genes are TRBV7-8 and TRBJ1-4; a weak D match, TRBD1 (6 bases). The CDR3 loop spans 17 amino acids. V was shortened by 4 bases and J by 0 bases, with 15 bases between the two germline ends. CDR1 SGHVS and CDR2 FQNEAQ come from the germline V gene. The DNA of the CDR3 is TGTGCCAGCAGCTGGGGACGACAGGTTGCAACTAATGAAAAACTGTTTTTT. This gives the protein CASSWGRQVATNEKLFF.

The rearrangement joins TRBV28 to TRBJ2-1, with D perhaps TRBD2 (6 bases). The germline gives CDR1 MDHEN, CDR2 SYDVKM. The CDR3 sequence is 17 residues long. V was trimmed by 8 bases and J by 0 bases, leaving 20 bases between them. CDR3 amino acids: CASESAALAFSYNEQFF. The CDR3 DNA follows: TGTGCCAGCGAGTCTGCTGCGCTAGCGTTCTCCTACAATGAGCAGTTCTTC.

The V gene is TRBV11-2, the J gene TRBJ1-2; D is undetermined. The germline V gene encodes CDR1 SGHAT and CDR2 FQNNGV. Trimming removed 1 base at V and 5 bases at J, with 11 bases between. The CDR3 is made up of 14 amino acids. The CDR3 DNA follows: TGTGCCAGCAGCTTAGCTAGCAGCCGTTATGGCTACACCTTC. Residues: CASSLASSRYGYTF.

DNA for the CDR3: TGTGCCAGCAGTTCCAACAGACAAGCCGGAAACACCATATATTTT. Translated, it gives CASSSNRQAGNTIYF. The rearrangement uses TRBV6-5 and TRBJ1-3; no clear D. Per germline, CDR1 MNHEY and CDR2 SVGAGI. V shed 4 bases and J shed 4 bases, with 14 bases lying between them. The CDR3 runs 15 residues.

CDR3 region: CASSPRTDYGYGYTF. CDR3 in DNA: TGTGCCAGCAGCCCGAGGACAGATTACGGCTATGGCTACACCTTC. The rearrangement uses TRBV5-4 and TRBJ1-2; D possibly corresponds to TRBD1 (6 bases). This CDR3 is 15 amino acids long. V lost 4 bases and J lost 4, with 17 bases in between. Germline V gene lookup returns CDR1 SGHNT and CDR2 YYREEE (reference sequence). The full variable domain, rest sourced from reference TRBV5-4 and TRBJ1-2, is ETGVTQSPTHLIKTRGQQVTLRCSSQSGHNTVSWYQQALGQGPQFIFQYYREEENGRGNFPPRFSGLQFPNYSSELNVNALELDDSALYLCASSPRTDYGYGYTFGSGTRLTVV.

J is TRBJ2-5 and V is TRBV7-2; TRBD1 might be the D (5 bases). The CDR3 loop spans 13 amino acids. The germline V gene encodes CDR1 SGHTA and CDR2 FQGNSA. V lost 3 bases and J 2 bases, leaving 7 bases between the germline ends. The CDR3 nucleotides read TGTGCCAGCAGCTTGCACAGGCAAGAGACCCAGTACTTC. Protein product: CASSLHRQETQYF.

V and J are TRBV2 and TRBJ1-1; TRBD1 might be the D (5 bases). The germline V gene has CDR1 SNHLY and CDR2 FYNNEI. This CDR3 spans 13 amino acids. The V end was cut by 11 bases, the J end by 1 base, with 14 bases between. DNA of the CDR3: TGTGCCGGTCAGACAGTCGAGAACACTGAAGCTTTCTTT. Translation: CAGQTVENTEAFF. The variable domain in full, completed from reference TRBV2 and TRBJ1-1, reads EPEVTQTPSHQVTQMGQEVILRCVPISNHLYFYWYRQILGQKVEFLVSFYNNEISEKSEIFDDQFSVERPDGSNFTLKIRSTKLEDSAMYFCAGQTVENTEAFFGQGTRLTVV.

The rearrangement joins TRBV19 to TRBJ1-1; D ambiguous. Trimming took 3 bases from V and 1 from J, leaving 9 bases between them. This CDR3 spans 14 amino acids. Germline V gene data show CDR1 as LNHDA and CDR2 as SQIVND (reference sequence). The CDR3 DNA sequence: TGTGCCAGTAGTATGATGACGGGGAACACTGAAGCTTTCTTT. Encoded protein: CASSMMTGNTEAFF.

This chain's CDR3 is CASSIAGGLYEQFF. The CDR3 DNA reads TGTGCCAGCAGCATAGCGGGGGGGCTCTATGAGCAGTTCTTC. The rearrangement uses TRBV7-3 and TRBJ2-1; 11 bases line up with TRBD2. This CDR3 comprises 14 residues. CDR1 is SGHTA and CDR2 is FQGTGA in the germline V gene. J lost 8 bases, V lost 5 bases, and 5 bases had no gene match.

This chain uses TRBV27 with TRBJ2-7; no definite D call. V dropped 2 bases and J dropped 2 bases, with 16 bases sitting between them. The CDR3 is 16 residues long. Germline CDR1 and CDR2: MNHEY and SMNVEV (reference sequence). The CDR3 DNA reads as TGTGCCAGCAGTTTAGGTTCCAGAAGTATCACCTACGAGCAGTACTTC. Its protein product is CASSLGSRSITYEQYF.

The genes are TRBV18 and TRBJ1-1; no definite D call. Germline V gene sequence: CDR1 KGHSH, CDR2 LQKENI. This CDR3 region has 18 residues. The V gene lost 1 base and the J gene lost 4 bases, with 22 bases spanning the gap. The CDR3 DNA is TGTGCCAGCTCACCACTCGCGGGCGCCTCGAAAGTGGGCACTGAAGCTTTCTTT. This gives the protein CASSPLAGASKVGTEAFF. The full variable domain, in which reference TRBV18 and TRBJ1-1 provide the parts outside the CDR3, is NAGVMQNPRHLVRRRGQEARLRCSPMKGHSHVYWYRQLPEEGLKFMVYLQKENIIDESGMPKERFSAEFPKEGPSILRIQQVVRGDSAAYFCASSPLAGASKVGTEAFFGQGTRLTVV.

The chain is built from TRBV12-5 and TRBJ2-3; D ambiguous. This CDR3 has 14 residues. Germline V gene data show CDR1 as LGHNT and CDR2 as FRNRAP. The V end lost 2 bases, the J end lost 1 base, and 7 bases lay between the germline ends. This CDR3 reads CASGLTSGTDTQYF. The CDR3 nucleotides are TGTGCTAGTGGTTTGACGTCAGGCACAGATACGCAGTATTTT.

The chain has TRBV6-5 and TRBJ1-4; the match to TRBD1 covers 7 bases. CDR1 MNHEY and CDR2 SVGAGI come from the germline V gene. CDR3 length: 13 residues. Losses at the gene ends were 6 bases for V and 7 bases for J; bases not matched to a gene: 5. The CDR3 nucleotides are TGTGCCAGCAGGCCACAGGGGAGTGAAAAACTGTTTTTT. It specifies CASRPQGSEKLFF.